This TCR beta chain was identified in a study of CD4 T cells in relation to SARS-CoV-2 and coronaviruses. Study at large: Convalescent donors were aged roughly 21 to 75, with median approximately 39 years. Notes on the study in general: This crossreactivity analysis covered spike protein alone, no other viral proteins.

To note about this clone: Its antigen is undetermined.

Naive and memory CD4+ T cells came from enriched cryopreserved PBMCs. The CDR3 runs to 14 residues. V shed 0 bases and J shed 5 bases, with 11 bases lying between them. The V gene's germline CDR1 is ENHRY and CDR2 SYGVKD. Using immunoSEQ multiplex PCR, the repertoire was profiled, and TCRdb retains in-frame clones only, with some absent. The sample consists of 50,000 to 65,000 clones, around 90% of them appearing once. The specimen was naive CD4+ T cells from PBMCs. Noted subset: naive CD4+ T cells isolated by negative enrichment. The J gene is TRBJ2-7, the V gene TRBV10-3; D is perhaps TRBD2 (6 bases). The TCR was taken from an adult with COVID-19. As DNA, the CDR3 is TGTGCCATCAGTGAGTCACGGGAGCTCCACGAGCAGTACTTC. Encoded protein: CAISESRELHEQYF.